The 27 T cell receptor beta chains below come from one sample, sequenced in a study of T cells in Graves' hyperthyroidism and ophthalmopathy. Researchers amplified the TCR beta CDR3 regions from RNA transcripts. With the HTBI primer set, the TCR CDR3 went through a first round of RT-PCR. TCRdb used MiXCR to reprocess the multiplex PCR reads, holding one entry per CDR3 protein. Of approximately 690,000 distinct CDR3 sequences listed, 20% were seen once; the top ten hold 34%. Sequences were obtained from blood. The receptor source for this set is a man aged 30 to 45 with Graves' ophthalmopathy.

This clonotype has a count of ten or more. This chain joins TRBV7-9 and TRBJ2-1, with 11 bases lining up with TRBD2. The ends lost 6 bases at V and 10 bases at J; junction bases unmatched: 11. CDR1 SEHNR and CDR2 FQNEAQ come from the germline V gene (reference sequence). The CDR3 length is 15 residues. The CDR3 DNA reads as TGTGCCAGCAGGTCTAGCGGGAGGTTACTGGGAGAGCAGTTCTTC. Residues: CASRSSGRLLGEQFF.

Ten or more counts support this clonotype. The rearrangement uses TRBV12-3 or TRBV12-4 and TRBJ2-1; D unclear. Trimming took 0 bases from V and 2 from J, leaving 11 bases between them. The CDR3 loop spans 16 amino acids. CDR3 in amino acids: CASSLATGTTYNEQFF. The DNA of the CDR3 is TGTGCCAGCAGTTTAGCGACCGGCACTACCTACAATGAGCAGTTCTTC.

With respect to this clonotype: A much larger clone differs by one base, so this may be a read error. The V gene is TRBV28, the J gene TRBJ2-7; D may correspond to TRBD1 or TRBD2 (7 bases each). Deletions cut 7 bases from V and 8 bases from J, with 24 bases between. Germline CDR1 is MDHEN and CDR2 is SYDVKM. The CDR3 extends over 15 amino acids. CDR3: CASKGGAGGTNKQYF. The CDR3 DNA is TGTGCCAGCAAAGGGGGGGCAGGGGGGACTAACAAGCAGTACTTC.

This clonotype showed up many times. The V gene is TRBV2, the J gene TRBJ1-5; weak D call: TRBD1 (5 bases). V lost 0 bases, J lost 5 bases, and 11 bases lay in between. Germline assignment: CDR1 SNHLY and CDR2 FYNNEI. The CDR3 is made up of 15 amino acids. CDR3 loop: CASSEARGSDQPQHF. In nucleotides, the CDR3 is TGTGCCAGCAGTGAAGCAAGGGGATCCGATCAGCCCCAGCATTTT.

This clonotype occurred a few times. This sequence joins TRBV6-2 or TRBV6-3 and TRBJ1-2; TRBD1 aligns across 7 bases. CDR1 is MNHEY, CDR2 SVGEGT, per germline. Trimming took 4 bases from V and 3 from J; bases not matched to a gene: 8. This CDR3 has 15 amino acids. The CDR3 sequence: CASSSRTGADYGYTF. For the CDR3, the DNA is TGTGCCAGCAGTTCCCGAACAGGGGCGGACTATGGCTACACCTTC.

Concerning this clonotype: It may be a read error: a sequence one base away is much more abundant. The chain couples TRBV18 to TRBJ2-1, with unresolved D. From germline, CDR1 is KGHSH and CDR2 LQKENI. CDR3 length equals 13 residues. V was pared by 1 base and J by 7 bases, with 8 bases between. CDR3 DNA: TGTGCCAGCTCACCACAGAGCCGTAATGAGCAGTTCTTC. Translated, it gives CASSPQSRNEQFF.

The chain uses TRBV19 and TRBJ1-1, with D possibly being TRBD1 (6 bases). Germline V gene lookup returns CDR1 LNHDA and CDR2 SQIVND (reference sequence). Trimming stripped 8 bases from V and 6 bases from J, with 16 bases between. CDR3 length: 13 amino acids. This CDR3 reads CASRDIWVAEAFF. CDR3 coding DNA: TGTGCCAGTCGGGACATTTGGGTGGCTGAAGCTTTCTTT.

The V and J genes are TRBV5-1 and TRBJ2-2; TRBD2 agrees at 12 bases. This CDR3 contains 18 residues. Germline V gives CDR1 SGHRS, CDR2 YFSETQ. V gave up 2 bases and J gave up 1 base; unmatched junction bases: 6. The CDR3 reads CASSFRTSGNLNTGELFF. In nucleotides, the CDR3 is TGCGCCAGCAGCTTCAGGACTAGCGGGAATCTGAACACCGGGGAGCTGTTTTTT.

This clonotype was counted a few times. The rearrangement joins TRBV5-1 to TRBJ2-7; 9 positions match TRBD1. The J segment lost 0 bases and the V segment lost 5 bases, leaving 9 bases of the junction unmatched. The CDR3 contains 16 residues. CDR1 is SGHRS and CDR2 is YFSETQ in the germline V gene. CDR3: CASRENTGGNSYEQYF. CDR3 nucleotides: TGCGCCAGCAGAGAAAATACAGGGGGCAACTCCTACGAGCAGTACTTC.

This clonotype was observed a few times. The rearrangement joins TRBV20-1 to TRBJ1-5; the match to TRBD1 covers 7 bases. The length of the CDR3 is 14 residues. Germline CDR1 and CDR2: DFQATT and SNEGSKA (reference sequence). The V segment lost 3 bases and the J segment 3 bases; nucleotides outside the gene matches: 5. The CDR3: CSASPTGVNQPQHF. The CDR3 DNA follows: TGCAGTGCTAGCCCTACAGGGGTCAATCAGCCCCAGCATTTT.

There are a few counts of this clonotype. The chain uses TRBV12-3 or TRBV12-4 and TRBJ1-4; 7 bases align to TRBD1. V shed 5 bases, J shed 0 bases, and the junction held 15 bases outside the gene matches. The CDR3 loop spans 19 amino acids. Here the CDR3 DNA reads TGTGCCAGCAGTCCTAAAACGACAGGGTGGAAGGCAACTAATGAAAAACTGTTTTTT. Amino acids: CASSPKTTGWKATNEKLFF.

This clonotype has only one observation. Since a much larger clone is just one base distant, this may be a read error. The chain has TRBV20-1 and TRBJ2-7; D is ambiguous. This CDR3 has 16 amino acids. The germline V gene encodes CDR1 DFQATT and CDR2 SNEGSKA (reference sequence). The CDR3 coding sequence is TGCAGTGCTAGTGGGCCCCAAACGGTCCCCAGCTACGGGCAGTACTTC. Its translation is CSASGPQTVPSYGQYF.

The chain links TRBV20-1 to TRBJ2-5; 10 nucleotides align to TRBD1. Per the germline V gene, CDR1 is DFQATT and CDR2 is SNEGSKA (reference sequence). This CDR3 is built from 15 residues. V dropped 4 bases and J dropped 4; count of bases not matched to a gene: 9. The CDR3: CSATTRGQGRETQYF. As DNA, the CDR3 is TGCAGTGCTACAACGCGGGGACAGGGGAGAGAGACCCAGTACTTC.

The sample holds many counts of this clonotype. V gene TRBV27 combines with J gene TRBJ2-7; TRBD2 aligns across 11 bases. V gave up 5 bases and J gave up 2 bases; unmatched junction bases: 5. The CDR3 length is 15 residues. Germline loops: CDR1 MNHEY, CDR2 SMNVEV (reference sequence). This chain's CDR3 is CASSKGTSGTYEQYF. The DNA for the CDR3 is TGTGCCAGCAGTAAAGGGACTAGCGGCACCTACGAGCAGTACTTC.

This clonotype was detected many times. The J gene is TRBJ2-7, the V gene TRBV28, with 7 bases lining up with TRBD2. V shed 6 bases, J shed 7 bases, and the junction held 12 bases outside the gene matches. In germline, CDR1 is MDHEN, CDR2 SYDVKM. This CDR3 spans 14 amino acids. CDR3 nucleotides: TGTGCCAGCAGGCGTGAGACGGGAGGTCGAGAGCAGTACTTC. It specifies CASRRETGGREQYF.

This clonotype appeared a few times. V and J are TRBV6-9 and TRBJ2-1; possibly TRBD1 or TRBD2 for D (5 bases each). Germline values: CDR1 MNHGY, CDR2 SVAAGI. Trimming took off 4 bases at V and 0 bases at J, with 10 bases between the two ends. The length of the CDR3 is 15 residues. The CDR3 DNA reads as TGTGCCAGCAGTTCGGGGCGGAGCTCCTACAATGAGCAGTTCTTC. Translation gives CASSSGRSSYNEQFF.

This clonotype was found many times. The genes are TRBV3-1 and TRBJ2-7; D tentatively fits TRBD1 or TRBD2 (5 bases each). Trimming left V 5 bases short and J 7 bases short, with 15 bases between. This CDR3 has 13 residues. Germline V lookup: CDR1 LGHDT, CDR2 YNNKEL (reference sequence). CDR3 sequence (DNA): TGTGCCAGCAGCTCAATTCGGGGCCGAGAGCAGTACTTC. This gives the protein CASSSIRGREQYF.

The rearrangement uses TRBV7-9 and TRBJ2-7; 7 bases match TRBD2. The CDR3 consists of 13 residues. Germline CDR1 is SEHNR and CDR2 is FQNEAQ (reference sequence). With 5 bases clipped from V and 5 bases from J, the junction kept 6 bases outside the gene matches. The chain's CDR3 is CASSPGGAHEQYF. The CDR3 DNA is TGTGCCAGCAGCCCGGGAGGTGCCCACGAGCAGTACTTC.

A note on this clonotype: Compared with germline, one end of the junction differs, possibly owing to a read error. The J gene is TRBJ1-1, the V gene TRBV6-5; tentative D call: TRBD1 (5 bases). In germline, CDR1 is MNHEY, CDR2 SVGAGI. CDR3 length: 14 residues. CDR3 bases: TGTGCCAGCAGCTACCCGGGGCTGAACACTGAAACTTTCTTT. Translation: CASSYPGLNTETFF.

The chain has TRBV11-1 and TRBJ2-7; TRBD1 agrees at 9 bases. Germline V gene sequence: CDR1 SGHAT, CDR2 FQDESV (reference sequence). The CDR3 spans 17 residues. The V segment lost 0 bases and the J segment 6 bases; nucleotides outside the gene matches: 12. The CDR3 loop is CASSLAIPGQGPPEQYF. Written as DNA, the CDR3 is TGTGCCAGCAGCTTAGCCATCCCGGGACAGGGTCCCCCCGAGCAGTACTTC. Filled out from reference TRBV11-1 and TRBJ2-7, the complete variable domain reads EAEVAQSPRYKITEKSQAVAFWCDPISGHATLYWYRQILGQGPELLVQFQDESVVDDSQLPKDRFSAERLKGVDSTLKIQPAELGDSAMYLCASSLAIPGQGPPEQYFGPGTRLTVT.

This clonotype appeared many times. The chain combines TRBV5-1 with TRBJ1-1; D unresolved. V lost 6 bases to trimming and J lost 5 bases, with 20 bases between them. Looked up from germline, CDR1 is SGHRS and CDR2 is YFSETQ. The CDR3 spans 15 residues. The CDR3 protein is CASTLGIDGGTEAFF. The DNA of the CDR3 is TGCGCCAGCACCCTAGGGATAGATGGAGGGACTGAAGCTTTCTTT.

In the case of this clonotype: A much bigger clone sits one base away, suggesting this may be a read error. The chain has TRBV6-1 and TRBJ2-2; 7 bases are shared with TRBD1. The J segment lost 3 bases and the V segment lost 2 bases, leaving 0 bases of the junction unmatched. The CDR3 consists of 14 residues. Germline V gives CDR1 MNHNS, CDR2 SASEGT. For the CDR3, the DNA is TGTGCCAGCAGTGAAACAGGGGACACCGGGGAGCTGTTTTTT. It encodes CASSETGDTGELFF.

The chain is built from TRBV5-1 and TRBJ2-7; D is unclear. Per the germline V gene, CDR1 is SGHRS and CDR2 is YFSETQ. Trimming left V 0 bases short and J 2 bases short, with 9 bases between. There are 14 residues in the CDR3. The CDR3 DNA is TGCGCCAGCAGCTTGGCCAGAGGAGCCTACGAGCAGTACTTC. Encoded protein: CASSLARGAYEQYF.

This clonotype was counted only a few times. The V gene is TRBV28, the J gene TRBJ2-2, with TRBD2 identical over 7 bases. V shed 4 bases and J 7 bases; nucleotides not matched to a gene: 21. Germline V gene sequence: CDR1 MDHEN, CDR2 SYDVKM. CDR3 size: 19 residues. For the CDR3, the DNA is TGTGCCAGCAGTTCTAGCGAAACCCGACTAGCCGCCGCGGTCGGGGAGCTGTTTTTT. It is translated as CASSSSETRLAAAVGELFF.

This clonotype was counted a few times. The genes are TRBV7-9 and TRBJ1-4; the D is unclear. Deletions cut 5 bases from V and 4 bases from J, with 5 bases between. Germline assignment: CDR1 SEHNR and CDR2 FQNEAQ (reference sequence). CDR3 length equals 12 residues. CDR3 sequence reads: CASSLLNEKLFF. DNA of the CDR3: TGTGCCAGCAGCCTACTTAATGAAAAACTGTTTTTT.

Comment on this clonotype: This may arise from a read error, as a much more abundant clone is one base away. The CDR3 sequence is CASSPTGGWGDTEAFF. The CDR3, as DNA: TGTGCCAGCTCACCGACAGGGGGCTGGGGGGACACTGAAGCTTTCTTT. The J gene is TRBJ1-1, the V gene TRBV18; the match to TRBD1 covers 10 bases. From germline, CDR1 is KGHSH and CDR2 LQKENI. V was clipped by 3 bases and J by 3 bases; unmatched bases: 7. The CDR3 loop spans 16 amino acids.

The V call is TRBV9, the J call TRBJ2-1, with 8 bases identical to TRBD2. Germline trimming cut 1 base from V and 8 bases from J; bases unmatched to any gene: 11. The CDR3 consists of 16 residues. CDR1 and CDR2 (germline): SGDLS, YYNGEE. CDR3 nucleotide sequence: TGTGCCAGCAGCGTAAGAGATTGGACTAGCTTCGATGAGCAGTTCTTC. Encoded protein: CASSVRDWTSFDEQFF.